The 4 T cell receptor beta chains reported below all come from one sample, sequenced in a study of CD8+ T cells in alopecia areata. TCR sequencing used cDNA made by reverse transcription of extracted RNA. TCRdb's copy holds only in-frame clones and misses some; the assay was immunoSEQ multiplex PCR. The table has about 130,000 clones, approximately 49% seen once. The source material was CD8+ T cells sorted from blood, sampled at week 0. These receptors were taken from a human donor with alopecia areata.

J is TRBJ2-1 and V is TRBV29-1; no firm D call. V was pared by 3 bases and J by 3 bases, with 9 bases between. Germline V lookup: CDR1 SQVTM, CDR2 ANQGSEA. This CDR3 spans 13 amino acids. The CDR3 loop is CSVESRDYNEQFF. CDR3 sequence (DNA): TGCAGCGTTGAGTCCCGTGACTACAATGAGCAGTTCTTC.

This chain joins TRBV7-6 and TRBJ2-3, with D uncertain. The CDR3 sequence is 12 residues long. The germline V gene has CDR1 SGHVS and CDR2 FNYEAQ. V was cut by 5 bases and J by 1 base, with 4 bases left in between. CDR3 in amino acids: CASSLGTDTQYF. In DNA form, the CDR3 reads TGTGCCAGCAGCCTCGGCACAGATACGCAGTATTTT.

V gene TRBV6-5 combines with J gene TRBJ2-2; D not resolved. Germline CDR1 MNHEY, CDR2 SVGAGI. The CDR3 spans 14 residues. V was clipped by 2 bases and J by 8 bases, with 12 bases between them. In DNA form, the CDR3 reads TGTGCCAGCAGTTACAGCAGCCTTGGAGGGGAGCTGTTTTTT. It yields the protein CASSYSSLGGELFF.

The DNA for the CDR3 is TGTGCCAGCAGTCCGACAGGGATCTACGAGCAGTACTTC. It specifies CASSPTGIYEQYF. V gene TRBV7-9 combines with J gene TRBJ2-7, with 7 bases identical to TRBD1. Germline CDR1 SEHNR, CDR2 FQNEAQ (reference sequence). The CDR3 extends over 13 amino acids. The V and J ends lost 6 bases and 3 bases, in that order; junction bases with no gene match: 5.